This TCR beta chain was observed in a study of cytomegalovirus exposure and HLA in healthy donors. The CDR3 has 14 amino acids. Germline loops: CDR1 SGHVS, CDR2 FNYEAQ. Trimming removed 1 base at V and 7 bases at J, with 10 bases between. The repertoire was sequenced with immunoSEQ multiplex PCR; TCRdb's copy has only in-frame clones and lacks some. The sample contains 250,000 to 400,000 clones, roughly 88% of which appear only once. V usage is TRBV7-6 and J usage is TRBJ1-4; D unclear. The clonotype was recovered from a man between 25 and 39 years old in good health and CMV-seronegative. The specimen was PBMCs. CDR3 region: CASSLGIESEKLFF. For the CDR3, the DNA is TGTGCCAGCAGCTTAGGTATAGAGAGTGAAAAACTGTTTTTT.